The 32 T cell receptor beta chains given below trace back to one sample, sequenced in a study of metastatic and nonmetastatic thyroid tumors. MiXCR was used by TCRdb to re-call the PCR reads. The repertoire holds roughly 29,000 clones, with around 20% as singletons. No treatment had been given to any patient before thyroid surgery. Sequencing used blood. These receptor sequences come from a female donor with papillary thyroid cancer or a benign thyroid nodule (not recorded which). Some clones in this sample may be carry-over from other donors' samples.

The rearrangement links TRBV5-1 to TRBJ2-6; TRBD1 matches at 7 bases. CDR3 length: 16 residues. Per germline, CDR1 SGHRS and CDR2 YFSETQ. The trim removed 3 bases at V and 2 bases at J, leaving 5 bases unmatched. Here the CDR3 DNA reads TGCGCCAGCAGCTCGACCGACAGGGCTGGGGCCAACGTCCTGACTTTC. It yields the protein CASSSTDRAGANVLTF.

The V gene is TRBV24-1, the J gene TRBJ2-2; a weak D match, TRBD2 (6 bases). V dropped 5 bases and J dropped 1 base, with 7 bases sitting between them. The CDR3 is 14 residues long. Germline V lookup: CDR1 KGHDR, CDR2 SFDVKD. This CDR3 is CATSGGGNTGELFF. In DNA, the CDR3 is TGTGCCACCAGTGGGGGAGGGAACACCGGGGAGCTGTTTTTT.

V and J are TRBV30 and TRBJ2-7, with D perhaps given as TRBD1 or TRBD2 (7 bases each). The CDR3 sequence is 11 residues long. The germline V and J ends were trimmed by 8 bases and 3 bases, with 11 bases remaining between them. From germline, CDR1 is GTSNPN and CDR2 SVGIG (reference sequence). Here the CDR3 reads CATRGGYEQYF. CDR3 sequence (DNA): TGTGCCACCAGGGGGGGCTACGAGCAGTACTTC.

By sample share, this clone is medium-sized (0.01 to 0.1%). This sequence joins TRBV28 and TRBJ1-6, with D perhaps matching TRBD1 (5 bases). CDR1 and CDR2 (germline): MDHEN, SYDVKM. This CDR3 contains 16 residues. Trimming shortened V by 2 bases and J by 8 bases, and 16 bases separated the two germline ends. The CDR3 coding sequence is TGTGCCAGCAGTTTAGTGGGGGGTTTCGGGGATTCACCCCTCCACTTT. Translating it yields CASSLVGGFGDSPLHF.

This CDR3 reads CASSYLLAAGELFF. The CDR3 DNA sequence: TGTGCCAGCAGTTACTTACTAGCGGCAGGGGAGCTGTTTTTT. This chain connects TRBV6-2 or TRBV6-3 to TRBJ2-2, with TRBD2 identical over 8 bases. CDR1 MNHEY and CDR2 SVGEGT come from the germline V gene. V was pared by 1 base and J by 8 bases, with 3 bases of the junction left unmatched. The CDR3 has 14 amino acids.

This clone came up many times. DNA of the CDR3: TGTGCCAGCAGTTACTCGAAAAGGACAGGGGCCGGGGAGCTGTTTTTT. Amino acids: CASSYSKRTGAGELFF. V is TRBV6-5 and J is TRBJ2-2; 9 bases align to TRBD1. This CDR3 contains 16 residues. Trimming took 0 bases from V and 6 from J; bases not matched to a gene: 5. CDR1 MNHEY and CDR2 SVGAGI come from the germline V gene.

This clone has a count of ten or more. The DNA of the CDR3 is TGCGCCAGCAGGGACACCGGGGGGACAGATACGCAGTATTTT. It yields the protein CASRDTGGTDTQYF. The gene calls are TRBV10-2 and TRBJ2-3; 7 nucleotides align to TRBD2. Trimming removed 6 bases from V and 3 bases from J; junction bases left unmatched: 6. The CDR3 loop spans 14 amino acids. CDR1 is WSHSY, CDR2 SAAADI, per germline.

This clone was picked up many times. The chain employs TRBV20-1 and TRBJ1-5; the match to TRBD1 covers 7 bases. This CDR3 is built from 15 residues. CDR1 is DFQATT, CDR2 SNEGSKA, per germline (reference sequence). J lost 5 bases, V lost 4 bases, and 11 bases had no gene match. CDR3 nucleotides: TGCAGTGCTACACCCCCAGGGGGTAAAGATCAGCCCCAGCATTTT. Its translation: CSATPPGGKDQPQHF.

This clone has ten or more counts. V is TRBV3-1 and J is TRBJ2-3; D unresolved. There are 16 residues in the CDR3. V gave up 3 bases and J gave up 3 bases, with 16 bases separating them. CDR1 and CDR2 from the germline V gene are LGHDT and YNNKEL (reference sequence). The CDR3 region has the DNA TGTGCCAGCAGCCATGATATCCGGAGAAAGACAGATACGCAGTATTTT. It specifies CASSHDIRRKTDTQYF.

A remark on this clone: Being one base from a much bigger clone, this may be a read error. This chain joins TRBV4-2 and TRBJ2-3; 9 nucleotides align to TRBD2. With 1 base clipped from V and 3 bases from J, the junction kept 14 bases outside the gene matches. CDR3 length: 19 residues. CDR1 and CDR2 (germline): LGHNA, YNFKEQ. Here the CDR3 reads CASSQGISVAGEWTDTQYF. In DNA, the CDR3 is TGTGCCAGCAGCCAAGGGATAAGTGTAGCGGGAGAGTGGACAGATACGCAGTATTTT.

A word on this clone: Different DNA sequences within this sample yield the same CDR3. The V call is TRBV19, the J call TRBJ2-7, with 7 bases matching TRBD2. Germline-derived CDR1 and CDR2 are LNHDA and SQIVND (reference sequence). The length of the CDR3 is 18 residues. J lost 5 bases, V lost 0 bases, and 16 bases had no gene match. CDR3 coding DNA: TGTGCCAGTAGTATAGATCTCCCCGTCAATGCGGGGGTGGACGAGCAGTACTTC. Translation: CASSIDLPVNAGVDEQYF.

This chain joins TRBV29-1 and TRBJ1-3, with D unresolved. V lost 5 bases and J 0 bases, leaving 8 bases between the germline ends. CDR1 is SQVTM and CDR2 is ANQGSEA in the germline V gene. The CDR3 loop spans 13 amino acids. The CDR3 sequence is CSVWGSSGNTIYF. For the CDR3, the DNA is TGCAGCGTTTGGGGTTCCTCTGGAAACACCATATATTTT.

Many counts were recorded for this clone. The gene calls are TRBV7-2 and TRBJ2-2, with unresolved D. The CDR3 is 13 residues long. V gave up 4 bases and J gave up 0 bases, with 3 bases separating them. Germline V gene lookup returns CDR1 SGHTA and CDR2 FQGNSA. CDR3 coding DNA: TGTGCCAGCAGCTCACCGAACACCGGGGAGCTGTTTTTT. The encoded protein is CASSSPNTGELFF.

V and J are TRBV20-1 and TRBJ2-1; 14 bases are shared with TRBD2. The CDR3 loop spans 18 amino acids. Unmatched junction bases numbered 7, after V lost 3 bases and J lost 0 bases. CDR1 and CDR2 (germline): DFQATT, SNEGSKA (reference sequence). The CDR3 nucleotides are TGCAGTGCTAGGGATGGACTAGCGGGAGGAAGCTCCTACAATGAGCAGTTCTTC. This gives the protein CSARDGLAGGSSYNEQFF.

This clone has at least ten counts. The J gene is TRBJ2-2, the V gene TRBV6-1, with TRBD2 matching over 7 bases. Germline CDR1 reads MNHNS; CDR2 reads SASEGT. V lost 6 bases, J lost 1 base, and 5 bases stayed unmatched. This CDR3 is built from 15 residues. The CDR3 nucleotides are TGTGCCAGCAGCCGCGGGGGAATGAACACCGGGGAGCTGTTTTTT. It yields the protein CASSRGGMNTGELFF.

The V gene is TRBV11-3, the J gene TRBJ2-7; the D is unclear. The V end was cut by 1 base, the J end by 1 base, with 8 bases between. There are 14 residues in the CDR3. Germline V gives CDR1 SGHNT, CDR2 YENEEA. Here the CDR3 DNA reads TGTGCCAGCAGCTTAGCATACTGGTCCTACGAGCAGTACTTC. Its translation: CASSLAYWSYEQYF.

In this sample, this clone turned up a few times. The V call is TRBV12-5, the J call TRBJ2-3; TRBD1 aligns across 7 bases. Germline loops: CDR1 LGHNT, CDR2 FRNRAP. The CDR3 has 14 residues. V shed 6 bases, J shed 2 bases, and the junction held 5 bases outside the gene matches. CDR3 in DNA: TGTGCTAGTGGGAGGGACAGTCACACAGATACGCAGTATTTT. Its translation: CASGRDSHTDTQYF. Together with reference TRBV12-5 and TRBJ2-3, the CDR3 gives the full variable domain: DARVTQTPRHKVTEMGQEVTMRCQPILGHNTVFWYRQTMMQGLELLAYFRNRAPLDDSGMPKDRFSAEMPDATLATLKIQPSEPRDSAVYFCASGRDSHTDTQYFGPGTRLTVL.

This clone was seen a few times. The chain carries TRBV6-2 or TRBV6-3 and TRBJ2-7; unclear D gene. V was trimmed by 2 bases and J by 6 bases, leaving 11 bases between them. Germline V gene sequence: CDR1 MNHEY, CDR2 SVGEGT. The CDR3 covers 13 residues. The CDR3 reads CASSYGQSREQYF. Here the CDR3 DNA reads TGTGCCAGCAGTTACGGGCAGTCTCGCGAGCAGTACTTC.

Many counts were recorded for this clone. The rearrangement joins TRBV3-1 to TRBJ2-5, with 13 bases aligning to TRBD2. The ends lost 2 bases at V and 6 bases at J; junction bases unmatched: 6. From germline, CDR1 is LGHDT and CDR2 YNNKEL (reference sequence). The CDR3 spans 16 residues. The CDR3 bases are TGTGCCAGCAGCCAACCTGGACTAGCGGGGGCCAAGACCCAGTACTTC. The encoded protein is CASSQPGLAGAKTQYF.

This chain uses TRBV19 with TRBJ2-3, with 10 bases matching TRBD2. The CDR3 loop spans 15 amino acids. V was pared by 3 bases and J by 4 bases, with 4 bases of the junction left unmatched. Germline CDR1 reads LNHDA; CDR2 reads SQIVND (reference sequence). CDR3: CASSILAGVSDTQYF. As DNA, the CDR3 is TGTGCCAGTAGTATTCTAGCGGGAGTTTCAGATACGCAGTATTTT. The full variable domain, rest sourced from reference TRBV19 and TRBJ2-3, is DGGITQSPKYLFRKEGQNVTLSCEQNLNHDAMYWYRQDPGQGLRLIYYSQIVNDFQKGDIAEGYSVSREKKESFPLTVTSAQKNPTAFYLCASSILAGVSDTQYFGPGTRLTVL.

Remarks on this clone: Sequence at one end of the junction differs from germline and may be a read error. The chain recombines TRBV12-5 with TRBJ2-2; the match to TRBD1 covers 7 bases. Germline V CDR1 and CDR2: LGHNT, FRNRAP. CDR3 size: 16 residues. CDR3 sequence: CASVIPGQTNTGELFF. CDR3 nucleotides: TGTGCTAGTGTTATACCGGGACAGACGAACACCGGGGAGTTGTTTTTT. The variable domain in full, with the rest retrieved from reference TRBV12-5 and TRBJ2-2, is DARVTQTPRHKVTEMGQEVTMRCQPILGHNTVFWYRQTMMQGLELLAYFRNRAPLDDSGMPKDRFSAEMPDATLATLKIQPSEPRDSAVYFCASVIPGQTNTGELFFGEGSRLTVL.

The chain couples TRBV5-1 to TRBJ2-3, with unresolved D. Germline V gives CDR1 SGHRS, CDR2 YFSETQ. The CDR3 has 14 amino acids. Deletions cut 3 bases from V and 0 bases from J, with 8 bases between. The DNA of the CDR3 is TGCGCCAGCAGCTGGACGGTTAGCACAGATACGCAGTATTTT. It encodes CASSWTVSTDTQYF.

The V gene is TRBV12-3 or TRBV12-4, the J gene TRBJ2-7; D is ambiguous. V lost 3 bases, J lost 0 bases, and 9 bases lay in between. The CDR3 extends over 14 amino acids. CDR3 region: CASSLGGDSYEQYF. The DNA for the CDR3 is TGTGCCAGCAGTTTGGGTGGGGACTCCTACGAGCAGTACTTC.

This clone was observed many times. The rearrangement links TRBV20-1 to TRBJ1-2, with D possibly being TRBD1 (5 bases). Germline lookup yields CDR1 DFQATT and CDR2 SNEGSKA (reference sequence). V was shortened by 1 base and J by 4 bases, with 10 bases between the two germline ends. The CDR3 runs to 13 residues. The CDR3 loop reads CSARAGGGYGYTF. In DNA, the CDR3 is TGCAGTGCTAGAGCTGGGGGAGGCTATGGCTACACCTTC.

The J gene is TRBJ2-2, the V gene TRBV30; 7 bases agree with TRBD2. With V trimmed by 6 bases and J by 5 bases, 12 bases remained unmatched. Germline CDR1 GTSNPN, CDR2 SVGIG (reference sequence). This CDR3 is built from 15 residues. The CDR3 reads CACNVGGRPTGELFF. DNA of the CDR3: TGTGCCTGCAATGTAGGCGGGAGACCTACCGGGGAGCTGTTTTTT. Combining the CDR3 with reference TRBV30 and TRBJ2-2 gives the whole variable domain SQTIHQWPATLVQPVGSPLSLECTVEGTSNPNLYWYRQAAGRGLQLLFYSVGIGQISSEVPQNLSASRPQDRQFILSSKKLLLSDSGFYLCACNVGGRPTGELFFGEGSRLTVL.

This clone was detected ten times or more. The V call is TRBV11-2, the J call TRBJ2-1; 7 positions agree with TRBD1. V was pared by 6 bases and J by 0 bases, with 5 bases of the junction left unmatched. This CDR3 is 15 amino acids long. Germline-derived CDR1 and CDR2 are SGHAT and FQNNGV. The CDR3 sequence is CASRSTGSSYNEQFF. The DNA of the CDR3 is TGTGCCAGCAGATCGACAGGGAGCTCCTACAATGAGCAGTTCTTC.

V gene TRBV12-3 or TRBV12-4 combines with J gene TRBJ1-2; D not resolved. The V end lost 1 base, the J end lost 4 bases, and 7 bases lay between the germline ends. CDR3 size: 13 residues. CDR3 coding DNA: TGTGCCAGCAGTTTAGGGTGGTCCTATGGCTACACCTTC. Its translation: CASSLGWSYGYTF.

This clone has at least ten counts. The chain has TRBV28 and TRBJ1-2, with a weak D call TRBD1 (6 bases). Germline CDR1 and CDR2: MDHEN and SYDVKM. Trimming removed 5 bases from V and 8 bases from J, with 15 bases in between. The CDR3 extends over 13 amino acids. The CDR3: CASSPGGQGGYTF. The CDR3 coding sequence is TGTGCCAGCAGTCCGGGGGGGCAGGGAGGCTACACCTTC.

This clone showed up many times. This chain links TRBV30 with TRBJ1-3; tentative D call: TRBD1 (5 bases). CDR1 and CDR2 (germline): GTSNPN, SVGIG (reference sequence). The CDR3 is 13 amino acids. Trimming left V 2 bases short and J 5 bases short, with 10 bases between. CDR3 sequence reads: CAWSRGPRNTIYF. The CDR3 bases are TGTGCCTGGAGTCGGGGCCCTAGAAACACCATATATTTT.

This clone was counted only a few times. A much larger clone is a single base away; this may be a read error. J is TRBJ2-1 and V is TRBV29-1; 9 bases align to TRBD2. Germline V gene data show CDR1 as SQVTM and CDR2 as ANQGSEA. Trimming took 5 bases from V and 12 from J; bases not matched to a gene: 14. The CDR3 totals 14 residues. The CDR3 loop is CSVHLASGIGGQFF. CDR3 in DNA: TGCAGCGTTCATTTGGCTAGCGGGATCGGTGGGCAGTTCTTC.

The CDR3 loop reads CASSLNYEQYF. For the CDR3, the DNA is TGTGCCAGCAGTTTGAACTACGAGCAGTACTTC. The chain is built from TRBV28 and TRBJ2-7; D is unresolved. Germline V gene lookup returns CDR1 MDHEN and CDR2 SYDVKM. This CDR3 spans 11 amino acids. The V end lost 3 bases, the J end lost 3 bases, and 3 bases lay between the germline ends.

On this clone: Germline and junction disagree at one end, which may indicate a read error. This sequence joins TRBV6-1 and TRBJ1-5; 9 nucleotides agree with TRBD1. The CDR3 consists of 15 residues. Germline V gives CDR1 MNHNS, CDR2 SASEGT. The CDR3 DNA follows: TGTGCCAGCAGTGTCGACAGGGGGAGCAATCAGGCCCAGCATTTT. Translating it yields CASSVDRGSNQAQHF.